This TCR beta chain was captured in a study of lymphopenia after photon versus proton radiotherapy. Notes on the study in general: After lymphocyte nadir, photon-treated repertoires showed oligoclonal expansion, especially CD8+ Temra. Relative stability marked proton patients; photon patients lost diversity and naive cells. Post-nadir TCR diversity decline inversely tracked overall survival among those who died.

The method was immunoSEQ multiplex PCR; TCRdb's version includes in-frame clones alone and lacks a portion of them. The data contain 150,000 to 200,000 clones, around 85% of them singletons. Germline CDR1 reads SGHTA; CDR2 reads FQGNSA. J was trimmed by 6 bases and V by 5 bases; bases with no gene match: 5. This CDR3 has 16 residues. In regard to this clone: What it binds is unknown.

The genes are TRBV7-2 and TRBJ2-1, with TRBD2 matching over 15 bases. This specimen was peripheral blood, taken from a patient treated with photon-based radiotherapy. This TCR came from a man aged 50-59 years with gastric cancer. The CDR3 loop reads CASSPKGLAGGNEQFF. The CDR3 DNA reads TGTGCCAGCAGCCCAAAGGGACTAGCGGGAGGCAATGAGCAGTTCTTC.